The rows below give T cell receptor beta chains drawn from one sample of a study of regulatory T cells in long-lasting Graves disease. Using its own MiXCR run on the multiplex PCR reads, TCRdb lists one record per CDR3 protein. The sample lists a few hundred thousand distinct CDR3 sequences; 20% to 30% were seen once. The specimen comprised peripheral blood mononuclear cells (PBMCs), sampled when the disease was refractory, from a patient treated with antithyroid drugs. These receptors came from a female donor with Graves disease. Each CDR3 is given with its conserved first and last residue. The D gene is left open where the match is weak. Clone size is stated in some rows and not others, as once, few, many or a class when expanded.

CDR3nt: TGTGCCAGCTCAGATGGACAGCGAACAACTAATGAAAAACTGTTTTTT; CDR3aa: CASSDGQRTTNEKLFF; v_gene: TRBV18; j_gene: TRBJ1-4; abundance: many; d_gene: .
CDR3nt: TGTGCCAACAGCCAAGATAGCGGGAGGCCGCATAGCGGGGAGCTGTTTTTT; CDR3aa: CANSQDSGRPHSGELFF; v_gene: TRBV3-1; j_gene: TRBJ2-2; abundance: few; d_gene: TRBD2
CDR3nt: TGTGCCAGCAGTTTAGAGGCGAACACCGGGGAGCTGTTTTTT; CDR3aa: CASSLEANTGELFF; v_gene: TRBV27; j_gene: TRBJ2-2; abundance: many; d_gene: .
CDR3nt: TGTGCCACCAGCACCGAACTCATGACGACTGGGCAGGATGGCTACACCTTC; CDR3aa: CATSTELMTTGQDGYTF; v_gene: TRBV15; j_gene: TRBJ1-2; abundance: many; d_gene: .
CDR3nt: TGTGCCAGCAGCTTAGCGCTGGATGGGATACCTGATGCTTTCTTT; CDR3aa: CASSLALDGIPDAFF; v_gene: TRBV7-3; j_gene: TRBJ1-1; abundance: .; d_gene: .
CDR3nt: TGTGCCAGCAGCGTGGGTCCGTCGGGGGAGACCCAGTACTTC; CDR3aa: CASSVGPSGETQYF; v_gene: TRBV9; j_gene: TRBJ2-5; abundance: many; d_gene: .
CDR3nt: TGTGCCAGCAGCTCCCCTACGGGAGTGGACGGGGAGCTGTTTTTT; CDR3aa: CASSSPTGVDGELFF; v_gene: TRBV7-2; j_gene: TRBJ2-2; abundance: few; d_gene: .
CDR3nt: TGTGCCAGCAGCTTAGCGCTTGGGACAGCCACTGAAGCTTTCTTT; CDR3aa: CASSLALGTATEAFF; v_gene: TRBV11-1; j_gene: TRBJ1-1; abundance: .; d_gene: TRBD1
CDR3nt: TGCGCCAGCACCCCCTGGGGTAGCACTGAAGCTTTCTTT; CDR3aa: CASTPWGSTEAFF; v_gene: TRBV5-1; j_gene: TRBJ1-1; abundance: many; d_gene: .
CDR3nt: TGTGCCAGCAGCAAGACAGGGAACATCGATCAGCCCCAGCATTTT; CDR3aa: CASSKTGNIDQPQHF; v_gene: TRBV12-3/TRBV12-4; j_gene: TRBJ1-5; abundance: few; d_gene: TRBD1
CDR3nt: TGTGCCGCATCCTCCATCTCTAGCGGGAGATTCCAAGAGACCCAGTACTTC; CDR3aa: CAASSISSGRFQETQYF; v_gene: TRBV28; j_gene: TRBJ2-5; abundance: many; d_gene: TRBD2
CDR3nt: TGCGCCAGCGGGGATTTGAACTATGGCTACACCTTC; CDR3aa: CASGDLNYGYTF; v_gene: TRBV5-1; j_gene: TRBJ1-2; abundance: few; d_gene: .
CDR3nt: TGCGCCAGCAGCTTGGCTCCAGGGTACGGCACTGAAGCTTTCTTT; CDR3aa: CASSLAPGYGTEAFF; v_gene: TRBV5-1; j_gene: TRBJ1-1; abundance: many; d_gene: .
CDR3nt: TGTGCCAGCAGCGCGATGGAGGACAGGGACTACATTCAGTACTTC; CDR3aa: CASSAMEDRDYIQYF; v_gene: TRBV7-2; j_gene: TRBJ2-4; abundance: many; d_gene: TRBD1
CDR3nt: TGTGCCAGCAGTAACACAGGGAACCGTGACTTT; CDR3aa: CASSNTGNRDF; v_gene: TRBV6-1; j_gene: TRBJ1-6; abundance: few; d_gene: .
CDR3nt: TGTGCCAGTAGTAGCGGACAGGGTCTGAGGAACGAGCAGTACTTC; CDR3aa: CASSSGQGLRNEQYF; v_gene: TRBV19; j_gene: TRBJ2-7; abundance: few; d_gene: TRBD1
CDR3nt: TGCGCCAGCAGCCTCAGGGTCCCGGGACTTTCTAGCTCTGGGGCCAACGTCCTGACTTTC; CDR3aa: CASSLRVPGLSSSGANVLTF; v_gene: TRBV5-1; j_gene: TRBJ2-6; abundance: .; d_gene: .
CDR3nt: TGTGCCAGCAGTTACGGCGAAAGCTCCTACGAGCAGTACTTC; CDR3aa: CASSYGESSYEQYF; v_gene: TRBV6-2/TRBV6-3; j_gene: TRBJ2-7; abundance: .; d_gene: .
CDR3nt: TGCAGTGCTAGCAGGACAGCCTACGAGCAGTACTTC; CDR3aa: CSASRTAYEQYF; v_gene: TRBV20-1; j_gene: TRBJ2-7; abundance: .; d_gene: .
CDR3nt: TGTGCCAGTAGCGGAGCAGGGTCCGACACTGAAGCTTTCTTT; CDR3aa: CASSGAGSDTEAFF; v_gene: TRBV19; j_gene: TRBJ1-1; abundance: .; d_gene: .
CDR3nt: TGCGCCAGCAGAAGGGACTACGTCTCCTACGAGCAGTACTTC; CDR3aa: CASRRDYVSYEQYF; v_gene: TRBV10-2; j_gene: TRBJ2-7; abundance: few; d_gene: TRBD2
CDR3nt: TGTGCCAGCAGTTACCGAGGGGACCTTGGGGGCGAGCGAAACGCTTTCTTT; CDR3aa: CASSYRGDLGGERNAFF; v_gene: TRBV6-9; j_gene: TRBJ1-1; abundance: once; d_gene: .
CDR3nt: TGTGCCATCAACATGCAGGGGAATCCCTACGAGCAGTACTTC; CDR3aa: CAINMQGNPYEQYF; v_gene: TRBV10-3; j_gene: TRBJ2-7; abundance: few; d_gene: .
CDR3nt: TGTGCCAGCAGTTTGGGGACAGGGGGCACTGAAACTTTCTTT; CDR3aa: CASSLGTGGTETFF; v_gene: TRBV28; j_gene: TRBJ1-1; abundance: many; d_gene: TRBD1
CDR3nt: TGTGCCAGCAGTGATATCGGACCGGTCGGCCACGAGCAGTACTTC; CDR3aa: CASSDIGPVGHEQYF; v_gene: TRBV2; j_gene: TRBJ2-7; abundance: few; d_gene: .
CDR3nt: TGTGCCACCAGCAGCAGACTAGACAGCATGGACATTCAGTACTTC; CDR3aa: CATSSRLDSMDIQYF; v_gene: TRBV15; j_gene: TRBJ2-4; abundance: many; d_gene: .
CDR3nt: TGCAGTGCTAGATCTGGGACAGTTTTCTACGAGCAGTACTTC; CDR3aa: CSARSGTVFYEQYF; v_gene: TRBV20-1; j_gene: TRBJ2-7; abundance: few; d_gene: TRBD1
CDR3nt: TGCAGTGCTAGAGACAGGGCCGAAAAACTGTTTTTT; CDR3aa: CSARDRAEKLFF; v_gene: TRBV20-1; j_gene: TRBJ1-4; abundance: few; d_gene: .
CDR3nt: TGTGCCGGCGGTATCATGGGCGAGCAGTACTTC; CDR3aa: CAGGIMGEQYF; v_gene: TRBV6-1; j_gene: TRBJ2-7; abundance: once; d_gene: .